In this sample, the clone carrying this T cell receptor (beta chain) turned up once. The data belong to a study of blood T cell repertoires in COVID-19. As for the study in general: In each case, the material was cDNA or gDNA derived from T cells, B-cell-depleted T cells, or PBMCs.

Germline V lookup: CDR1 GTSNPN, CDR2 SVGIG (reference sequence). The CDR3 loop spans 13 amino acids. V was clipped by 4 bases and J by 4 bases; unmatched bases: 5. Sequenced by immunoSEQ multiplex PCR; TCRdb stores in-frame clones only, minus some. This sample carries about 200,000 clones, 80% to 90% of them seen once, and the ten largest clones take about 8.8%. This clonotype was sampled from a woman between 18 and 29 years old who had recovered from COVID-19. The material sequenced was PBMCs or T cells enriched from blood (not recorded which). This chain links TRBV30 with TRBJ1-1; TRBD1 aligns across 8 bases. CDR3 sequence: CAWNPDRATEAFF. CDR3 nucleotide sequence: TGTGCCTGGAATCCGGACAGGGCCACTGAAGCTTTCTTT.